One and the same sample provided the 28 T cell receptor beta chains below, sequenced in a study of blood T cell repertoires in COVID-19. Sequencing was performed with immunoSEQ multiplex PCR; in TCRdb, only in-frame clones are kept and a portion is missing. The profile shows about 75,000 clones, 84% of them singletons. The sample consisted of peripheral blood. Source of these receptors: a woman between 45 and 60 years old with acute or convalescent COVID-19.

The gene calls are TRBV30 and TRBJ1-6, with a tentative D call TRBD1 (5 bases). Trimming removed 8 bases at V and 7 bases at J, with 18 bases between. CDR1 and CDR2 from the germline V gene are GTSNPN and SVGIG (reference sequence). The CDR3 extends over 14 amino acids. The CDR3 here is CAGTRQGPNSPLHF. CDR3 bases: TGTGCCGGAACCAGGCAGGGCCCCAATTCACCCCTCCACTTT. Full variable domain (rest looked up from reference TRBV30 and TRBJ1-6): SQTIHQWPATLVQPVGSPLSLECTVEGTSNPNLYWYRQAAGRGLQLLFYSVGIGQISSEVPQNLSASRPQDRQFILSSKKLLLSDSGFYLCAGTRQGPNSPLHFGNGTRLTVT.

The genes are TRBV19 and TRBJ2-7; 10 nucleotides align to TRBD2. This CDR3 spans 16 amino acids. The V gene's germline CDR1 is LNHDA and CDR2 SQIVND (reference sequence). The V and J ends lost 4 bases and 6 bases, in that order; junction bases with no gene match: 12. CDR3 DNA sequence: TGTGCCAGTAGTACTGCTTCTAGCGGGGGTCGGAGCGAGCAGTACTTC. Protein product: CASSTASSGGRSEQYF. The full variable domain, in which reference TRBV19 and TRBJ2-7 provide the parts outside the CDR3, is DGGITQSPKYLFRKEGQNVTLSCEQNLNHDAMYWYRQDPGQGLRLIYYSQIVNDFQKGDIAEGYSVSREKKESFPLTVTSAQKNPTAFYLCASSTASSGGRSEQYFGPGTRLTVT.

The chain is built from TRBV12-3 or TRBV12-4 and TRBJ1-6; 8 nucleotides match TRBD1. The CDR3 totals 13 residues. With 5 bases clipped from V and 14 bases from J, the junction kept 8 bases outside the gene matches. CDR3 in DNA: TGTGCCAGCAGTCCTACAGGGGGTCAAGCCCTCCACTTT. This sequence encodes CASSPTGGQALHF.

CDR3 DNA: TGTGCCAGCAGCTTGGTCGCAGGGGTCCACACCGGGGAGCTGTTTTTT. Amino acids: CASSLVAGVHTGELFF. This chain joins TRBV5-6 and TRBJ2-2; D is possibly TRBD1 (6 bases). This CDR3 has 16 residues. Per the germline V gene, CDR1 is SGHDT and CDR2 is YYEEEE. Deletions cut 0 bases from V and 3 bases from J, with 12 bases between.

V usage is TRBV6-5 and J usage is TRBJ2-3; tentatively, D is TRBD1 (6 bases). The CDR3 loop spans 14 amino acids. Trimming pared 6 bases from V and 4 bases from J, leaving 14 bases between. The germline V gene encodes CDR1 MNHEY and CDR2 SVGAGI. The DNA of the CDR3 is TGTGCCAGCAGCGGACAGTCCGGCGCAGATACGCAGTATTTT. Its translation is CASSGQSGADTQYF.

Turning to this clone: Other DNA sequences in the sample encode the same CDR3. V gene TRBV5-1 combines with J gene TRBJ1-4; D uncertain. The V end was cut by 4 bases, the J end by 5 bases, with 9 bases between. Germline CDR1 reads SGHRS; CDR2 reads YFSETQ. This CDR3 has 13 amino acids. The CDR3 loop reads CASSREGNEKLFF. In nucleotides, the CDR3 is TGCGCCAGCAGCCGGGAGGGAAATGAAAAACTGTTTTTT. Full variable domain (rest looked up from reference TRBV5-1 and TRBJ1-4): KAGVTQTPRYLIKTRGQQVTLSCSPISGHRSVSWYQQTPGQGLQFLFEYFSETQRNKGNFPGRFSGRQFSNSRSEMNVSTLELGDSALYLCASSREGNEKLFFGSGTQLSVL.

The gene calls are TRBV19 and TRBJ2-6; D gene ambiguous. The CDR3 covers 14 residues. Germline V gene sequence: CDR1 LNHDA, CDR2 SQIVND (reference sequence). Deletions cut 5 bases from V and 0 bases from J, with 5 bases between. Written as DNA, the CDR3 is TGTGCCAGTAGTGGGCGCTCTGGGGCCAACGTCCTGACTTTC. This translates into CASSGRSGANVLTF.

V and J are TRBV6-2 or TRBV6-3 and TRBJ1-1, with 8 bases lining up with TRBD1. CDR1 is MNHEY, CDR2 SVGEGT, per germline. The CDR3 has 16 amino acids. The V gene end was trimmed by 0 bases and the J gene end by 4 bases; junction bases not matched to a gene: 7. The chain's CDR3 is CASSYSLDRAFTEAFF. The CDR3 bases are TGTGCCAGCAGTTACTCCTTGGACAGGGCTTTCACTGAAGCTTTCTTT.

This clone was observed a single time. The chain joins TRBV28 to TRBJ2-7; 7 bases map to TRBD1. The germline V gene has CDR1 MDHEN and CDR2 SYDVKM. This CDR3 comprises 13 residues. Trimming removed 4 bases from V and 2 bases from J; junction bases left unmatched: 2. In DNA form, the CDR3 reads TGTGCCAGCAGTTGGGGACAGCCCTACGAGCAGTACTTC. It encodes CASSWGQPYEQYF.

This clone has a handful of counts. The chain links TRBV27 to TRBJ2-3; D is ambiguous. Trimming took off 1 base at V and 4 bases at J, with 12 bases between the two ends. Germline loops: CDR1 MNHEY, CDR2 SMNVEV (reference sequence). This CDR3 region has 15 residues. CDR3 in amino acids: CASSLFSPRADTQYF. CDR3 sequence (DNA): TGTGCCAGCAGTTTATTTTCCCCCCGGGCAGATACGCAGTATTTT.

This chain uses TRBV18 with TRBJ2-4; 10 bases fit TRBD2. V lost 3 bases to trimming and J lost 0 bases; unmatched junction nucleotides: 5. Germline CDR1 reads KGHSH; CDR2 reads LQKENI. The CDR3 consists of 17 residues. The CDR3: CASSPLLAGRAKNIQYF. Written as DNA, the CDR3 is TGTGCCAGCTCACCCCTACTAGCGGGGAGAGCCAAAAACATTCAGTACTTC. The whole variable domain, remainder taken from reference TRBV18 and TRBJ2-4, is NAGVMQNPRHLVRRRGQEARLRCSPMKGHSHVYWYRQLPEEGLKFMVYLQKENIIDESGMPKERFSAEFPKEGPSILRIQQVVRGDSAAYFCASSPLLAGRAKNIQYFGAGTRLSVL.

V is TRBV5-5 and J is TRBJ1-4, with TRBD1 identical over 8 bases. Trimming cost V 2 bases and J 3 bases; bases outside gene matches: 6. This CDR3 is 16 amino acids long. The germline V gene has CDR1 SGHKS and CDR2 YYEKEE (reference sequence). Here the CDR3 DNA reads TGTGCCAGCAGCTTACTAGGACAGGGCCCTAATGAAAAACTGTTTTTT. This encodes CASSLLGQGPNEKLFF.

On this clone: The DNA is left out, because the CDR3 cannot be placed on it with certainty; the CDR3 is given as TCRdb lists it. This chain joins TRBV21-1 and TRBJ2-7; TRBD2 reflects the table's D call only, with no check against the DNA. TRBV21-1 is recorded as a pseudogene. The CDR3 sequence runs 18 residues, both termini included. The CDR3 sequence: CASSVGGGAAVPHYEQYF.

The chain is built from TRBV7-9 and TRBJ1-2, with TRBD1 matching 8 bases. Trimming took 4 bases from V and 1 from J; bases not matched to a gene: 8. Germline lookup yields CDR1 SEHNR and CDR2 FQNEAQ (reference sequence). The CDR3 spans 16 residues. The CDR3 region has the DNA TGTGCCAGCAGCTCAGGGACAGGATCGGATAACTATGGCTACACCTTC. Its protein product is CASSSGTGSDNYGYTF.

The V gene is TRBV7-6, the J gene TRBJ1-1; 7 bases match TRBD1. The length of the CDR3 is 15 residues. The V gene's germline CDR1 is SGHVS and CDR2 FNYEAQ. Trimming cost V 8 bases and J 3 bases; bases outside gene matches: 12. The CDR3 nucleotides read TGTGCCAGCCTTGGACAGGCGGGCACGGACACTGAAGCTTTCTTT. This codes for CASLGQAGTDTEAFF.

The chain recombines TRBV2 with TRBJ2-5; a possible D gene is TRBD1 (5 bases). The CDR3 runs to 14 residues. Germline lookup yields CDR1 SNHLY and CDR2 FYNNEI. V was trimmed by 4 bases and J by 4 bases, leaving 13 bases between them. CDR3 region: CASSARQGGETQYF. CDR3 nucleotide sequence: TGTGCCAGCAGTGCTAGGCAGGGCGGAGAGACCCAGTACTTC.

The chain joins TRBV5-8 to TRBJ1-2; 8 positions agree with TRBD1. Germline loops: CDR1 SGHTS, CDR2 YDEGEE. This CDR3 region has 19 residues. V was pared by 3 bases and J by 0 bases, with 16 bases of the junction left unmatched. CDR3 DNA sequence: TGTGCCAGCAGCTCCCTAACCAGGGGGCGTAGGGAACCTAACTATGGCTACACCTTC. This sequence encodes CASSSLTRGRREPNYGYTF.

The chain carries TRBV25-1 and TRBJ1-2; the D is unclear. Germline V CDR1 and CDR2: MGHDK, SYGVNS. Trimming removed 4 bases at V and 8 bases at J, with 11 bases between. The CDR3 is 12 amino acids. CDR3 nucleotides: TGTGCCAGCAGTGCCTATCGGTGGGGCTACACCTTC. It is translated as CASSAYRWGYTF.

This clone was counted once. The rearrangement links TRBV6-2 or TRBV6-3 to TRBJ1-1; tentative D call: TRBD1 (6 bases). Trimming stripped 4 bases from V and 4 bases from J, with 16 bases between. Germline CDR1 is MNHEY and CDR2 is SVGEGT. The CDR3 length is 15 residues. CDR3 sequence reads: CASSLGALARTEAFF. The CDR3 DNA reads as TGTGCCAGCAGTTTGGGGGCTCTGGCTCGCACTGAAGCTTTCTTT.

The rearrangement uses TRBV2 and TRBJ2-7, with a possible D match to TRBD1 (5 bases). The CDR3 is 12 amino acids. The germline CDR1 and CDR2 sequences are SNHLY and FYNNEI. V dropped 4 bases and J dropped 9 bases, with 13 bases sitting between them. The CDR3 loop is CASSVGATGQYF. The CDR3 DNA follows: TGTGCCAGCAGTGTAGGGGCGACGGGGCAGTACTTC.

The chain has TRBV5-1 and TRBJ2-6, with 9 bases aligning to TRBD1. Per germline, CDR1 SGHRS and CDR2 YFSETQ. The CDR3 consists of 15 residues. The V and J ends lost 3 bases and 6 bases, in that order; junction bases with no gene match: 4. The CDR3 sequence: CASSSGQGTANVLTF. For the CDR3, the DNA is TGCGCCAGCAGCTCGGGACAGGGTACGGCCAACGTCCTGACTTTC.

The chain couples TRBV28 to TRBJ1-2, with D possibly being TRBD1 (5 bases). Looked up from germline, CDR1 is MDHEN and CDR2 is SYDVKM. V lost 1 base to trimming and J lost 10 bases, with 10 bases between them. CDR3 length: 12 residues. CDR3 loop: CASSLLAGNYTF. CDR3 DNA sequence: TGTGCCAGCAGTTTATTAGCAGGGAACTACACCTTC.

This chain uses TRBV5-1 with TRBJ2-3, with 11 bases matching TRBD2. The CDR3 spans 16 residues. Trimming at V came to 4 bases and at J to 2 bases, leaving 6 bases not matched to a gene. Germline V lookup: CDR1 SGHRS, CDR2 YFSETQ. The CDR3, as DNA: TGCGCCAGCAGCGGGAGACTAGCGGGATTCACAGATACGCAGTATTTT. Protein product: CASSGRLAGFTDTQYF. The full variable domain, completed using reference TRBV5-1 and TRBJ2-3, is KAGVTQTPRYLIKTRGQQVTLSCSPISGHRSVSWYQQTPGQGLQFLFEYFSETQRNKGNFPGRFSGRQFSNSRSEMNVSTLELGDSALYLCASSGRLAGFTDTQYFGPGTRLTVL.

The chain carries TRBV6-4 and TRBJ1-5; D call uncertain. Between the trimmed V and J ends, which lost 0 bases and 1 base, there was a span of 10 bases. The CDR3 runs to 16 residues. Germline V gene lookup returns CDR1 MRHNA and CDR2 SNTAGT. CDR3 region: CASSDSGRISNQPQHF. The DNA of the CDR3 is TGTGCCAGCAGTGACTCGGGGAGAATAAGCAATCAGCCCCAGCATTTT.

CDR3 in DNA: TGTGCCACCAGTGATCCCGCCCAGGGATTTGGCGAGCAGTACTTC. This codes for CATSDPAQGFGEQYF. The chain is built from TRBV24-1 and TRBJ2-7, with D perhaps TRBD1 (5 bases). CDR1 and CDR2 (germline): KGHDR, SFDVKD. The V gene lost 3 bases and the J gene lost 6 bases, with 17 bases spanning the gap. This CDR3 region has 15 residues.

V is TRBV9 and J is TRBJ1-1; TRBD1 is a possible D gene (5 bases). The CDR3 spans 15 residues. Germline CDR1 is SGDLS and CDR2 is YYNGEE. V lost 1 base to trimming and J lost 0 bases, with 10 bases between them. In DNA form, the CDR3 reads TGTGCCAGCAGCGTAACAGGCCAAATGAACACTGAAGCTTTCTTT. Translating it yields CASSVTGQMNTEAFF.

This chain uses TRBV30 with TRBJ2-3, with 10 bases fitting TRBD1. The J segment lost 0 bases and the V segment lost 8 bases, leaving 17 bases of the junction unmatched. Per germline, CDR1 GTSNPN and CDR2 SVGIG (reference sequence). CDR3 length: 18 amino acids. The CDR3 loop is CAQTRGQGTKLSTDTQYF. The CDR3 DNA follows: TGTGCCCAGACCCGGGGACAGGGGACTAAACTGAGCACAGATACGCAGTATTTT.

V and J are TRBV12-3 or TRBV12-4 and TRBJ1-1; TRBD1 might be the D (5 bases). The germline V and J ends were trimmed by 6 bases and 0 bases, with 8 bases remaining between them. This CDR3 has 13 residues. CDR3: CASRRQMNTEAFF. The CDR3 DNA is TGTGCCAGCAGGCGACAGATGAACACTGAAGCTTTCTTT.